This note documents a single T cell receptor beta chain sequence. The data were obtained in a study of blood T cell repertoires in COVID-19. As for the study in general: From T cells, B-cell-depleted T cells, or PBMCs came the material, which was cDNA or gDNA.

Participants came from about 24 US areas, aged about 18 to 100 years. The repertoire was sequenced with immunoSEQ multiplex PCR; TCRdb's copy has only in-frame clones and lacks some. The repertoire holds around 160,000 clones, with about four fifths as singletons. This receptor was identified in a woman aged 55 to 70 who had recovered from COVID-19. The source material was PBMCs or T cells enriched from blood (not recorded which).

CDR3 DNA sequence: TGTGCCAGCAGTTTAAGGGGGAACACCGGGGAGCTGTTTTTT. The encoded protein is CASSLRGNTGELFF. This chain links TRBV27 with TRBJ2-2; possible D gene TRBD1, 5 bases. This CDR3 region has 14 residues. Deletions cut 2 bases from V and 1 base from J, with 5 bases between. In germline, CDR1 is MNHEY, CDR2 SMNVEV (reference sequence).